Listed below are T cell receptor beta chains from one sample, sequenced in a study of cytomegalovirus exposure and HLA in healthy donors. Here immunoSEQ multiplex PCR was the method, and the copy in TCRdb shows in-frame clones only, minus some. The data show about 110,000 clones, over 80% seen once. The sample taken for sequencing was PBMCs. All receptors derive from a man aged 50-59 years in good health and CMV-seronegative. CDR3s include the opening cysteine and the closing phenylalanine or tryptophan. Each record gives: clone size, J gene, D gene, V gene, CDR3 DNA, CDR3 protein. The D gene is left open where the match is weak. Size tells how often a clone was seen (once, few, many) or the class of an expanded clone, and some rows leave it out.

size: -; J: TRBJ1-5; D: -; V: TRBV2; DNA: TGTGCCAGCAGTGACAGTTCTCAGGCGCAGCCCCAGCATTTT; CDR3: CASSDSSQAQPQHF
size: -; J: TRBJ2-3; D: TRBD2; V: TRBV7-6; DNA: TGTGCCAGCAGCTTAAGACTAGCGGGGCCTCTCACAGATACGCAGTATTTT; CDR3: CASSLRLAGPLTDTQYF
size: -; J: TRBJ1-2; D: TRBD1; V: TRBV6-5; DNA: TGTGCCAGCAGTTTAGTTTGGGACAGGGACTATGGCTACACCTTC; CDR3: CASSLVWDRDYGYTF
size: -; J: TRBJ2-7; D: TRBD2; V: TRBV6-5; DNA: TGTGCCAGCAGTTACCGTAGCGGGAACTCCTACGAGCAGTACTTC; CDR3: CASSYRSGNSYEQYF
size: few; J: TRBJ2-7; D: TRBD2; V: TRBV6-5; DNA: TGTGCCAGCAGTTCCGAGCGGGGTCCCTCCTACGAGCAGTACTTC; CDR3: CASSSERGPSYEQYF
size: once; J: TRBJ2-3; D: -; V: TRBV6-6; DNA: TGTGCCAGCACGGGGAGAGGGACAGATACGCAGTATTTT; CDR3: CASTGRGTDTQYF
size: -; J: TRBJ2-1; D: -; V: TRBV19; DNA: TGTGCCAGTAGCCTCCGGCAGGGGTTCTACAATGAGCAGTTCTTC; CDR3: CASSLRQGFYNEQFF
size: -; J: TRBJ2-5; D: TRBD1; V: TRBV19; DNA: TGTGCCAGTAGTGCCGACAGGGCACCTGGACGGACCCAGTACTTC; CDR3: CASSADRAPGRTQYF
size: few; J: TRBJ2-3; D: -; V: TRBV7-9; DNA: TGTGCCAGCAGCCAAGCGGGTGCTAGCACAGATACGCAGTATTTT; CDR3: CASSQAGASTDTQYF
size: -; J: TRBJ1-2; D: -; V: TRBV27; DNA: TGTGCCAGCAGCATGGGGCCTATAACTAACTATGGCTACACCTTC; CDR3: CASSMGPITNYGYTF
size: -; J: TRBJ2-7; D: -; V: TRBV30; DNA: TGTGCCTGGAGGGGTGCGGGACAGACCTACGAGCAGTACTTC; CDR3: CAWRGAGQTYEQYF
size: -; J: TRBJ2-1; D: TRBD2; V: TRBV4-3; DNA: TGCGCCAGCAGCCAAGATCTAGCGGGAGGACGGTTCTTC; CDR3: CASSQDLAGGRFF
size: -; J: TRBJ1-1; D: -; V: TRBV18; DNA: TGTGCCAGCTCACCTTACGGGAACACTGAAGCTTTCTTT; CDR3: CASSPYGNTEAFF
size: -; J: TRBJ1-1; D: TRBD1; V: TRBV19; DNA: TGTGCCAGTAGTCCACTCGACAGGGGTCCTTTTACTGAAGCTTTCTTT; CDR3: CASSPLDRGPFTEAFF
size: few; J: TRBJ2-5; D: -; V: TRBV11-3; DNA: TGTGCCAGCAGCTTAGGGCCGAAAGAGACCCAGTACTTC; CDR3: CASSLGPKETQYF
size: -; J: TRBJ1-1; D: TRBD1; V: TRBV7-2; DNA: TGTGCCAGCAGCTACAACAGGGGAGAAACTGAAGCTTTCTTT; CDR3: CASSYNRGETEAFF
size: -; J: TRBJ2-7; D: TRBD2; V: TRBV6-5; DNA: TGTGCCAGCAGCCCCGGGGGGGTTGGGACCTACGAGCAGTACTTC; CDR3: CASSPGGVGTYEQYF
size: -; J: TRBJ1-2; D: TRBD1; V: TRBV5-1; DNA: TGCGCCAGCGGCGACAGGGGGCGCGAAGGCTACACCTTC; CDR3: CASGDRGREGYTF
size: -; J: TRBJ2-1; D: TRBD1; V: TRBV5-1; DNA: TGCGCCAGCAGCATCGACAGGGCTTACAATGAGCAGTTCTTC; CDR3: CASSIDRAYNEQFF
size: -; J: TRBJ1-1; D: TRBD1; V: TRBV4-2; DNA: TGTGCCAGCACCCCGGGACAGACCAATAGCGAAGCTTTCTTT; CDR3: CASTPGQTNSEAFF
size: -; J: TRBJ2-7; D: TRBD2; V: TRBV28; DNA: TGTGCCAGCAGTTTAGGGAGCACCACCCCGCTAAACCCGGGGGGACGGTACTTC; CDR3: CASSLGSTTPLNPGGRYF
size: -; J: TRBJ2-7; D: TRBD2; V: TRBV29-1; DNA: TGCAGCGTTGGGGACTATTACGAGCAGTACTTC; CDR3: CSVGDYYEQYF
size: -; J: TRBJ2-6; D: TRBD1; V: TRBV27; DNA: TGTGCCAGCAGCACAGTCTTGACAGGGGGCGCTCCCGGGGCCAACGTCCTGACTTTC; CDR3: CASSTVLTGGAPGANVLTF
size: -; J: TRBJ2-7; D: -; V: TRBV6-5; DNA: TGTGCCAGCACCCAATCCGGAGGCAGCCCCTACGAGCAGTACTTC; CDR3: CASTQSGGSPYEQYF
size: few; J: TRBJ1-2; D: TRBD1; V: TRBV28; DNA: TGTGCCAGCAGCTGGGGACAGGGCGACTATGGCTACACCTTC; CDR3: CASSWGQGDYGYTF
size: -; J: TRBJ2-7; D: TRBD2; V: TRBV29-1; DNA: TGCAGCGTTAGACTAGCGGGAGGCTCCTCCTCTACCTACGAGCAGTACTTC; CDR3: CSVRLAGGSSSTYEQYF
size: -; J: TRBJ1-5; D: -; V: TRBV27; DNA: TGTGCCAGCAGTATGGGCCTGGGGAGGAATCAGCCCCAGCATTTT; CDR3: CASSMGLGRNQPQHF
size: -; J: TRBJ2-5; D: TRBD2; V: TRBV29-1; DNA: TGCAGCGTCGGGAGGTCCCCTCAAGAGACCCAGTACTTC; CDR3: CSVGRSPQETQYF
size: -; J: TRBJ1-6; D: -; V: TRBV5-4; DNA: TGTGCCAGCAGCCAAGACAGTCTCCTTAATTCACCCCTCCACTTT; CDR3: CASSQDSLLNSPLHF
size: -; J: TRBJ2-1; D: TRBD2; V: TRBV4-3; DNA: TGCGCCAGCAGCCGCGGGGGGCAGGGCAACAATGAGCAGTTCTTC; CDR3: CASSRGGQGNNEQFF
size: few; J: TRBJ1-5; D: TRBD1; V: TRBV5-7; DNA: TGTGCCAGCAGCTTGGAAGACAGGGCGATAGATCAGCCCCAGCATTTT; CDR3: CASSLEDRAIDQPQHF
size: few; J: TRBJ2-1; D: TRBD2; V: TRBV7-9; DNA: TGTGCCAGCAGCCCAGCGGGGGGCGGGGAAACCTTCAATGAGCAGTTCTTC; CDR3: CASSPAGGGETFNEQFF
size: -; J: TRBJ2-1; D: TRBD2; V: TRBV11-2; DNA: TGTGCCAGCACACGGCAGAGGACGAAGGGACTAGGTAGAATGTTCTTC; CDR3: CASTRQRTKGLGRMFF
size: -; J: TRBJ2-5; D: TRBD2; V: TRBV9; DNA: TGTGCCAGCAGCGCTAGACTAGCGGGGCAAGAGACCCAGTACTTC; CDR3: CASSARLAGQETQYF
size: -; J: TRBJ2-7; D: -; V: TRBV2; DNA: TGTGCCAGCAGTGACCAGACTTTTAGCTCGTCCGAGCAGTACTTC; CDR3: CASSDQTFSSSEQYF
size: -; J: TRBJ2-7; D: TRBD1; V: TRBV5-6; DNA: TGTGCCAGCAGCGCCGGACAGGTTACCTACGAGCAGTACTTC; CDR3: CASSAGQVTYEQYF
size: -; J: TRBJ1-2; D: TRBD1; V: TRBV5-8; DNA: TGTGCCAGCAGCTTGGCCAACAGGGGCTATGGCTACACCTTC; CDR3: CASSLANRGYGYTF
size: few; J: TRBJ2-7; D: TRBD2; V: TRBV4-3; DNA: TGCGCCAGCAGCCAAAGAGCGGGAACGACTCTATACGAGCAGTACTTC; CDR3: CASSQRAGTTLYEQYF
size: -; J: TRBJ1-6; D: TRBD1; V: TRBV7-2; DNA: TGTGCCAGCAGCTTCAGGGGGCTTTGGTCACCCCTCCACTTT; CDR3: CASSFRGLWSPLHF
size: few; J: TRBJ2-1; D: TRBD2; V: TRBV10-3; DNA: TGTGCCATCAGTGAGTCATTATTAGGGACTAGCGGAGGGGGGCAGTTCTTC; CDR3: CAISESLLGTSGGGQFF
size: few; J: TRBJ1-2; D: TRBD1; V: TRBV25-1; DNA: TGTGCCAGCAGTGGCCGGGACAGGGGTAATTATGGCTACACCTTC; CDR3: CASSGRDRGNYGYTF
size: -; J: TRBJ2-1; D: -; V: TRBV5-1; DNA: TGCGCCAGCAGCTTGATCCCCACGCGGGGCAATGAGCAGTTCTTC; CDR3: CASSLIPTRGNEQFF
size: -; J: TRBJ1-2; D: -; V: TRBV6-1; DNA: TGTGCCACCCTGAAGGACACCGGACGGAACTATGGCTACACCTTC; CDR3: CATLKDTGRNYGYTF
size: -; J: TRBJ1-5; D: -; V: TRBV2; DNA: TGTGCCAGCAGCAGGGAGGGCAATCAGCCCCAGCATTTT; CDR3: CASSREGNQPQHF